The clone carrying this TCR beta chain has just one count. Its antigen is currently unknown. The sample belongs to a study of shared clonotypes between healthy human individuals. With 1 base clipped from V and 13 bases from J, the junction kept 7 bases outside the gene matches. CDR1 and CDR2 (germline): SGHTA, FQGNSA. The CDR3 runs 13 residues. Original methodology: Quality scores were absent from the junction-only immunoSEQ sequences, so filtering differed. Measured with immunoSEQ multiplex PCR; TCRdb has only the in-frame clones, and not every one. That table furnishes V, J and clone size, whereas the DNA furnished D and trimming. The repertoire holds around 2,000,000 clones, roughly 96% seen once, with under 0.15% in the top ten. Notes on the study in general: Shared clonotypes across all four donors exceeded non-shared ones in generation probability.

This rearrangement joins TRBV7-2 to TRBJ2-1; 7 bases match TRBD2. Input material: naive CD4+ T cells sorted from blood. Regarding subset: CD45RA+ positively selected. This sequence was found in a man younger than 30 in good health. CDR3 amino acids: CASSLETAGEQFF. CDR3 nucleotides: TGTGCCAGCAGCTTAGAGACGGCGGGAGAACAGTTCTTC.